The T cell receptor beta chain described here comes from a study of blood T cells in healthy people across ages. Overall study results and limits: Researchers deemed the diversity estimates from one million T cells underestimates.

This clonotype came up a few times. No antigen is known for it. With a J-beta primer mix and a sample-barcoded 5' primer, a second PCR ran 7 to 11 cycles. Each cDNA molecule carried a tag from a template-switch adaptor that contained 12 random nucleotides. TCRdb processed the 5' RACE reads anew with MiXCR; each CDR3 protein has one entry. The sample includes hundreds of thousands of distinct CDR3 sequences, 45% to 50% of them seen just once. The total RNA that was extracted per sample amounted to at least 5 micrograms. Material: blood. The clonotype was recovered from a woman in her sixties or seventies in good health.

The CDR3 loop reads CASSPGTPYYNEQFF. The CDR3 DNA follows: TGTGCCAGCAGCCCCGGGACACCCTATTACAATGAGCAGTTCTTC. V gene TRBV9 combines with J gene TRBJ2-1; D is perhaps TRBD1 (6 bases). The CDR3 covers 15 residues. V was trimmed by 4 bases and J by 4 bases, leaving 15 bases between them. CDR1 SGDLS and CDR2 YYNGEE come from the germline V gene.